The rows below give T cell receptor beta chains drawn from one sample of a study of T-cell reconstitution after alpha-beta-depleted transplantation in children. TCRdb re-derived calls from the PCR reads in MiXCR, one entry per CDR3 protein. The table has hundreds of thousands of distinct CDR3 sequences, 8% to 11% seen once. The sequences come from PBMCs, collected before TCRalphabeta/CD19-depleted stem cell transplant. The receptors shown here come from a child aged 2-15 years with inherited bone marrow failure, due to receive a stem cell transplant. CDR3s include the opening cysteine and the closing phenylalanine or tryptophan. A D gene is named only where the DNA matches it firmly. Clone size is shown for a subset of rows, as once, few, many or a class of expanded clone.

DNA | CDR3 | V | D | J | size
TGCAGCGTTTTGGACCCCCGCACCGGGGAGCTGTTTTTT | CSVLDPRTGELFF | TRBV29-1 | NA | TRBJ2-2 | many
TGTGCCAGCAGCTTAAGTCGGCTAGCGGGAAGAAATGAGCAGTTCTTC | CASSLSRLAGRNEQFF | TRBV7-8 | TRBD2 | TRBJ2-1 | many
TGTGCCAGCAGCCAGGGACTCTTCTACGAGCAGTACTTC | CASSQGLFYEQYF | TRBV4-2 | NA | TRBJ2-7 | many
TGCGCCAGCAGCGATACTAGCGGAGACAATGAGCAGTTCTTC | CASSDTSGDNEQFF | TRBV5-1 | TRBD2 | TRBJ2-1 | many
TGTGCCAGCATTACCGTTACCCGGGACACAGGCTACGAGCAGTACTTC | CASITVTRDTGYEQYF | TRBV2 | NA | TRBJ2-7 | many
TGTGCCAGCAGTTACGTCCCTGAGTTGCCCACCTACGAGCAGTACTTC | CASSYVPELPTYEQYF | TRBV6-5 | NA | TRBJ2-7 | many
TGTGCCAGCAGTTTATCTGGCGGAACACCCTACGAGCAGTACTTC | CASSLSGGTPYEQYF | TRBV27 | NA | TRBJ2-7 | many
TGCGCCAGCAGCGCAGACAGGGTTTACAATGAGCAGTTCTTC | CASSADRVYNEQFF | TRBV5-1 | TRBD1 | TRBJ2-1 | many
TGCGCCAGCAGCTCCGGACTAGCTTACGAGCAGTACTTC | CASSSGLAYEQYF | TRBV27 | TRBD2 | TRBJ2-7 | many
TGCGCCAGCAGCAACCGGGACTCCTCCTACGAGCAGTACTTC | CASSNRDSSYEQYF | TRBV5-1 | NA | TRBJ2-7 | NA
TGTGCCAGCAGCTCGCCTCGTTGGGGCGTCTTCTCTGGCTACACCTTC | CASSSPRWGVFSGYTF | TRBV11-2 | NA | TRBJ1-2 | many
TGTGCCAGCAGCTTCCGGACGTCTTACTCCTACGAGCAGTACTTC | CASSFRTSYSYEQYF | TRBV7-2 | NA | TRBJ2-7 | many
TGTGCCAGCAGCCGTATTAACACGAACACTGAAGCTTTCTTT | CASSRINTNTEAFF | TRBV3-1 | NA | TRBJ1-1 | many
TGCAGCGTTTCGGCGGATACGCAGTATTTT | CSVSADTQYF | TRBV29-1 | NA | TRBJ2-3 | many
TGCGCCAGCAGCTTGGCCTCCGGGGATCAGCCCCAGCATTTT | CASSLASGDQPQHF | TRBV5-1 | NA | TRBJ1-5 | many
TGTGCCAGCAGCCTGGGGGACGGCTACACCTTC | CASSLGDGYTF | TRBV12-3/TRBV12-4 | NA | TRBJ1-2 | many
TGTGCCAGCAGCTACCCCGGACAGGGGGCGGGGGAGCAGTACTTC | CASSYPGQGAGEQYF | TRBV2 | TRBD1 | TRBJ2-7 | many
TGCAGTTCCTCATGGGGGGCGAGAACCTACGAGCAGTACTTC | CSSSWGARTYEQYF | TRBV20-1 | NA | TRBJ2-7 | NA
TGTGCCAGCAGCTCGACTCCTTACAATGAGCAGTTCTTC | CASSSTPYNEQFF | TRBV7-8 | NA | TRBJ2-1 | many
TGTGCCAGCAGTCCTACCAGGGGATACTCTGGAAACACCATATATTTT | CASSPTRGYSGNTIYF | TRBV12-3/TRBV12-4 | NA | TRBJ1-3 | many
TGTGCCAGCAGTTACTCGGGACTCCTTCAGTATTTT | CASSYSGLLQYF | TRBV6-5 | NA | TRBJ2-3 | many
TGTGCCAGCAGTTTACTTGGGAGGGGATCTCAGCCCCAGCATTTT | CASSLLGRGSQPQHF | TRBV12-3/TRBV12-4 | NA | TRBJ1-5 | many
TGCGCCAGCAGCCAAGGTTTAGGCAGGGGGCCAAATGAGCAGTTCTTC | CASSQGLGRGPNEQFF | TRBV4-1 | TRBD1 | TRBJ2-1 | many
TGTGCCAGCAGCCCTAGGACGACTAGCCGGGAGACCCAGTACTTC | CASSPRTTSRETQYF | TRBV28 | TRBD2 | TRBJ2-5 | many
TGTGCCAGCGTTAGCTGGAGCTCCTACAATGAGCAGCTCTTC | CASVSWSSYNEQLF | TRBV2 | NA | TRBJ2-1 | NA
TGTGCCAGCAGTTTTAAGCGCCTTAGCACAGATACGCAGTATTTT | CASSFKRLSTDTQYF | TRBV28 | NA | TRBJ2-3 | many
TGTGCCAGTACCGACTTGACAGGGATGGACTATGGCTACACCTTC | CASTDLTGMDYGYTF | TRBV19 | TRBD1 | TRBJ1-2 | many
TGTGCCAGCAGTCCCGGGCCCCAACACACCGGGGAGCTGTTTTTT | CASSPGPQHTGELFF | TRBV6-4 | NA | TRBJ2-2 | many
TGTGCCAGCACCAGGGACCTCCAAGAGACCCAGTACTTC | CASTRDLQETQYF | TRBV2 | NA | TRBJ2-5 | few
TGTGCCAGCTCTCCCCGACGAGAGGGGACCTACGAGCAGTACTTC | CASSPRREGTYEQYF | TRBV18 | NA | TRBJ2-7 | few
TGTGCCAGCAGCCCACCCCACAGGGTAACAGATACGCAGTATTTT | CASSPPHRVTDTQYF | TRBV11-2 | NA | TRBJ2-3 | few
TGCAGCGTTGAATTCGTGATGGGGTCCGGGCCCCAGCATTTT | CSVEFVMGSGPQHF | TRBV29-1 | NA | TRBJ1-5 | many